The following is a T cell receptor (beta chain) sequence with its context. Its target antigen remains unknown. No base quality values were provided; no much bigger clone lies one nucleotide off. This entry is derived from a study of beta chain features in type 1 diabetes (dated by TCRdb to 2016 to 2019). Some background on the complete study: Patients and healthy donors did not differ in mean age, gender distribution, total cell number or subset yield. A total of 107,917,701 sorted cells were examined across all samples, and the number of cells per subset was strongly correlated with RNA yield. In the study, recently diagnosed type 1 diabetes patients and matched healthy donors were compared on the TCRB repertoires of their sorted circulating CD4+ T cell subsets. Naive and central memory subsets were obtained from all 30 or so donors, but regulatory and stem cell-like memory subsets were isolated from only 8 patients and about eight healthy donors. Results and caveats for the whole study, not just this receptor: Because the HLA sub-analyses included only small numbers of individuals, any influence of HLA type on TCRB rearrangement was left unresolved. PCR might favor shorter templates, but patient and control samples were amplified and corrected together, so any skew would affect both groups equally. Because cDNA was sequenced instead of genomic DNA, activated cells with high expression could be over-represented, although the groups did not differ in activation or CD3 levels. Fewer insertions and more nucleotide deletions at VDJ recombination sites were observed in patients with type 1 diabetes, implying thymic rearrangement abnormalities. Naive, central memory and regulatory TCRB repertoires appeared to be more similar among patients than among healthy donors. A moderate but significant shortening of TCRB CDR3 length was observed in type 1 diabetes patients in all four CD4+ subsets.

V drops 0 bases and J drops 1 base, leaving 10 bases in between. Sequences KGHSH (CDR1) and LQKENI (CDR2) are obtained from the germline V gene. The CDR3 runs 16 residues from the cysteine to the phenylalanine. Only CDR3 DNA is held: 48 bases, read in frame from base 1. All of the isolated RNA was reverse transcribed with the High Capacity cDNA Reverse Transcription Kit, so expressed TCRB transcripts were sequenced. Survey-depth immunoSEQ sequencing was performed on stem cell-like memory T cell samples, with an average of about 1 million total reads per sample. After sorted cells were lysed in RLT buffer, RNA was extracted with DNase-treated RNeasy Micro or Mini kits, with the choice depending on cell number. To prevent cross-contamination, each cell subset was processed individually, whereas patient and healthy donor samples were processed jointly. The immunoSEQ multiplex PCR was used to amplify TCRB sequences from cDNA, generating 87-bp fragments that spanned the CDR3 region. Amplicons were sequenced on the Illumina HiSeq platform. In the source study's methods: Synthetic template baselines were used to correct PCR bias computationally, reads within Hamming distance 2 were collapsed, and singletons that could not be merged were discarded. By aligning reads against IMGT, V, D and J genes, CDR3 length, and insertions or deletions at six rearrangement sites were assigned. Within each subset, clonotype counts were normalized to sorted cell number, and only after that were true diversity and Gini coefficients computed with the tcR R package. The overlap coefficient, calculated on TCRB nucleotide sequences, was used to quantify repertoire sharing. The table comes from immuneACCESS by way of TCRdb, which keeps in-frame sequences with V and J called. Part of the clones is missing from these tables; in studies checked, under half for an unresolved V gene and the rest for unknown reasons. V and J calls and clone size follow that table, whereas D and trimming were derived from the DNA. The sample table lists about 42,000 clones, roughly 50% of them with a count of one. The ten largest clones capture roughly 0.27% of the sample.

A single peripheral blood draw of approximately 110 mL on average was collected from each donor into heparinised tubes. Using a panel that included CD45RO, CCR7, CD25, CD127, CD95 and CD27, naive, central memory, regulatory and stem cell-like memory CD4+ T cells were sorted on a BD FACSAria II. A purity above 98% was achieved for all sorted populations. PBMCs were isolated right away by Lymphoprep density gradient centrifugation and were stained directly, without culture. Samples were stained and sorted in pairs, with one healthy donor and one patient per experiment, so that batch effects were minimized.

The TCR originated in a woman between 25 and 40 years old in good health. Sequencing used stem cell memory CD4+ T cells from blood. The intended sense of this specimen's cell subset or site label: stem cell-like memory CD4+ T cells. The V gene is TRBV18 and the J gene is TRBJ1-5; too little of a D gene remains to name it. The bases read TGTGCCAGCTCACCACCAGGCAGGTACAGCAATCAGCCCCAGCATTTT. Its protein is CASSPPGRYSNQPQHF.